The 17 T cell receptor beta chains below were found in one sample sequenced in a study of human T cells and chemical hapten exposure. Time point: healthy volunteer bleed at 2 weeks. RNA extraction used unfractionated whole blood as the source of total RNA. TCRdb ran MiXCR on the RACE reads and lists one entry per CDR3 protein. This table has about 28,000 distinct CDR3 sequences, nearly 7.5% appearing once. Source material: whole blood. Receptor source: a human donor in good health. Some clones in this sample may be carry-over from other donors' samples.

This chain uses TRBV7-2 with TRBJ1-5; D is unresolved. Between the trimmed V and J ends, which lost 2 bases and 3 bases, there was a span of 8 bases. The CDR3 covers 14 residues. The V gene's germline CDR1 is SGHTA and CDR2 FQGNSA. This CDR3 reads CASSLNGLNQPQHF. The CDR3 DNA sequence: TGTGCCAGCAGCTTAAATGGCCTCAATCAGCCCCAGCATTTT.

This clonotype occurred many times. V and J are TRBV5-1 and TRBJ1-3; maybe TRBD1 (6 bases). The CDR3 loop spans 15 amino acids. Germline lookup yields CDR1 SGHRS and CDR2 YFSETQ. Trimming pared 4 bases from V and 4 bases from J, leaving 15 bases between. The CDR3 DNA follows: TGCGCCAGCAGCCCAGACAGGTTGGCCGGAAACACCATATATTTT. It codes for CASSPDRLAGNTIYF. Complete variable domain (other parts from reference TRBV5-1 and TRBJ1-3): KAGVTQTPRYLIKTRGQQVTLSCSPISGHRSVSWYQQTPGQGLQFLFEYFSETQRNKGNFPGRFSGRQFSNSRSEMNVSTLELGDSALYLCASSPDRLAGNTIYFGEGSWLTVV.

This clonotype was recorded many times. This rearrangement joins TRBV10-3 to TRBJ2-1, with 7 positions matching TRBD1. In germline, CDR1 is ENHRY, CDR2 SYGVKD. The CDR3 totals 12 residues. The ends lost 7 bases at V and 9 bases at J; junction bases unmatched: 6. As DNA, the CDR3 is TGTGCCATCAACTCACAGGGGACTGAGCAGTTCTTC. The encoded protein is CAINSQGTEQFF.

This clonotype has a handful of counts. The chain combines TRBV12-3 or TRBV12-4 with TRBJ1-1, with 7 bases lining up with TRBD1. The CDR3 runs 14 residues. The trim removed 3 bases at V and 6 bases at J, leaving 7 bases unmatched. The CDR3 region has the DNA TGTGCCAGCAGTTTCCGACAGGGTGGAGCTGAAGCTTTCTTT. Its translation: CASSFRQGGAEAFF.

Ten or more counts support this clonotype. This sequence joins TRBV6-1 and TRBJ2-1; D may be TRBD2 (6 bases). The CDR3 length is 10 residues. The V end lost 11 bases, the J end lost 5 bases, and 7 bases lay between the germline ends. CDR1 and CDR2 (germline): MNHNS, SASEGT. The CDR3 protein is CAGGDNEQFF. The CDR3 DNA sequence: TGTGCCGGAGGGGACAATGAGCAGTTCTTC.

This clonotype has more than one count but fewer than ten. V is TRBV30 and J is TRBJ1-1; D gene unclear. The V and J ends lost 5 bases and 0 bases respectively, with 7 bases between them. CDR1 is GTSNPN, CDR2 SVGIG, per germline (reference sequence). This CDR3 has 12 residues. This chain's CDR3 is CAWAAMNTEAFF. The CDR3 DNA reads TGTGCCTGGGCCGCGATGAACACTGAAGCTTTCTTT.

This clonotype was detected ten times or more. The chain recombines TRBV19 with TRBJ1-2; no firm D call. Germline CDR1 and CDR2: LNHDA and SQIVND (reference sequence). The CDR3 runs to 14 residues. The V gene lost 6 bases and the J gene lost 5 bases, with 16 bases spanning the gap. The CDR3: CASRSQPPTYGYTF. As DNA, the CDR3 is TGTGCCAGTAGATCGCAGCCCCCCACTTATGGCTACACCTTC.

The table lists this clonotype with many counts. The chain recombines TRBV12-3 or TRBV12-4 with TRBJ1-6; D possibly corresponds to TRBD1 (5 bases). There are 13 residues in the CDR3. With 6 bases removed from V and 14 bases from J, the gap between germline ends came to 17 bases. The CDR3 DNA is TGTGCCAGCAGCCCCGGACACCGTCCCACCCTCCACTTT. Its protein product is CASSPGHRPTLHF.

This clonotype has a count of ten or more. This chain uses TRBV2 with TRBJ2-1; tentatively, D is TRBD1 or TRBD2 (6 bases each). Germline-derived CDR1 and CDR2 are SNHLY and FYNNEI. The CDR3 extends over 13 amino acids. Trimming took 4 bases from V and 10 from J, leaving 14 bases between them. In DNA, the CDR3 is TGTGCCAGCAGTGCCCCTGGGGGGCGGGAGCAGTTCTTC. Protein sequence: CASSAPGGREQFF.

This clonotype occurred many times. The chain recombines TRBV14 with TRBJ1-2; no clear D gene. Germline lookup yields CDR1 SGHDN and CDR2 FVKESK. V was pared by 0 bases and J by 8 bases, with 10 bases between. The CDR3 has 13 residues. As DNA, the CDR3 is TGTGCCAGCAGCCAAGATCGCGGCGGCGGCTACACCTTC. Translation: CASSQDRGGGYTF.

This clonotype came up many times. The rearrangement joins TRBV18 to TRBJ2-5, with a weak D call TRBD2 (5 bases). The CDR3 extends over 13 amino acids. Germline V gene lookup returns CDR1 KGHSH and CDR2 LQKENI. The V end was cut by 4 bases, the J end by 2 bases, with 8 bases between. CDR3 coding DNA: TGTGCCAGCTCACTCGGGGAGCAAGAGACCCAGTACTTC. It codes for CASSLGEQETQYF.

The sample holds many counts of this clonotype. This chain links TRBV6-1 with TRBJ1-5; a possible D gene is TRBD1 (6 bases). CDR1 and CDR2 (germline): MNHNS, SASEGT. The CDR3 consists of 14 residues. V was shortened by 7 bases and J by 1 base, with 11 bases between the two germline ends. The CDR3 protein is CASTEGQSNQPQHF. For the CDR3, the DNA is TGTGCCAGCACGGAAGGACAGAGCAATCAGCCCCAGCATTTT.

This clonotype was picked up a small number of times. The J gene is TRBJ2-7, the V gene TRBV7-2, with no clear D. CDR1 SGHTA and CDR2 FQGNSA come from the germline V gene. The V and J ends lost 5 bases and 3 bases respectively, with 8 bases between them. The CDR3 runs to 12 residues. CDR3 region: CASSQSNYEQYF. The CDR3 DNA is TGTGCCAGCAGCCAGAGTAACTACGAGCAGTACTTC.

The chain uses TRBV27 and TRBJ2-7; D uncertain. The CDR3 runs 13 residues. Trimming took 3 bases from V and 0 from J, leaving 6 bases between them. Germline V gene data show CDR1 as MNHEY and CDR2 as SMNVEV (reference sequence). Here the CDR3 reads CASSLKSSYEQYF. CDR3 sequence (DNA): TGTGCCAGCAGTTTGAAGAGCTCCTACGAGCAGTACTTC.

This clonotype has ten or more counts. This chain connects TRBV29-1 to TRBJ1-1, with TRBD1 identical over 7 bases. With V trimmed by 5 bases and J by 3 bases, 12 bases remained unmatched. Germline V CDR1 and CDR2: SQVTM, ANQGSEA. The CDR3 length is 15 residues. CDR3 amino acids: CSVPTGVRADTEAFF. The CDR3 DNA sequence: TGCAGCGTTCCCACAGGGGTGAGGGCGGACACTGAAGCTTTCTTT.

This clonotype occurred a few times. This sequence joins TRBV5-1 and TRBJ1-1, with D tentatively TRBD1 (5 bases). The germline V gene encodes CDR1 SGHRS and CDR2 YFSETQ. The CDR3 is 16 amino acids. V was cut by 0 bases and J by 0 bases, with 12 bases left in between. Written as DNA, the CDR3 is TGCGCCAGCAGCTTGGGGGGGACGACTATGAACACTGAAGCTTTCTTT. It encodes CASSLGGTTMNTEAFF.

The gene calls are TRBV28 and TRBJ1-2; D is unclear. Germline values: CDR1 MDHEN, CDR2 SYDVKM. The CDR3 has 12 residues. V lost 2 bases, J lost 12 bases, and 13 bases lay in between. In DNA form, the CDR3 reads TGTGCCAGCAGTTTAAGGGCCGGCCTCCACACCTTC. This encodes CASSLRAGLHTF.